Listed here is a single T cell receptor (beta chain). Its antigen is still unknown. RNA transcripts yielded amplified TCR beta CDR3 regions. TCR CDR3 regions were first amplified by RT-PCR with HTBI primers. In TCRdb, the multiplex PCR reads were re-called with MiXCR into one record per CDR3 protein. The data show about 700,000 distinct CDR3 sequences, 13% to 15% seen once. The data are from a study of T cells in Graves' hyperthyroidism and ophthalmopathy. Study-wide results and limits: A model of 13 V-J pairs discriminated ophthalmopathy from stable hyperthyroidism. Blood shared most expanded thyroid clonotypes above 0.001.

V lost 3 bases and J lost 7; bases outside the gene matches: 12. Germline V lookup: CDR1 LNHDA, CDR2 SQIVND (reference sequence). The CDR3 spans 18 residues. The clonotype was recovered from a young woman with Graves' hyperthyroidism. The V call is TRBV19, the J call TRBJ2-2; 12 positions agree with TRBD2. Material for sequencing was blood. The chain's CDR3 is CASSIGLAGRRVLGELFF. The DNA for the CDR3 is TGTGCCAGTAGTATTGGACTAGCGGGAAGGCGGGTTCTCGGGGAGCTGTTTTTT.